This note documents a single T cell receptor beta chain sequence. Its antigen is not identified. The use of a sample-barcoded 5' primer and a J-beta primer mix characterized a second PCR of roughly 7 to 12 cycles. In TCRdb, the 5' RACE reads were re-called with MiXCR into one record per CDR3 protein. Of approximately 850,000 distinct CDR3 sequences in the sample, around 42% were seen once. The sample originates from a study of blood T cells in healthy people across ages. Study results and caveats: Estimates drawn from one million T cells were deemed to understate diversity. In these data, TCR beta diversity tracked strongly with naive T cell percentage.

The TCR was taken from a man aged 60 to 69 in good health. Sequencing used blood.

The CDR3: CASSPRGSDSPLHF. CDR3 sequence (DNA): TGTGCCAGCAGCCCACGGGGTTCGGATTCACCCCTCCACTTT. This chain links TRBV4-2 with TRBJ1-6; no firm D call. Germline V gene data show CDR1 as LGHNA and CDR2 as YNFKEQ. V was cut by 4 bases and J by 8 bases, with 12 bases left in between. This CDR3 region has 14 residues.